The rows below give T cell receptor beta chains drawn from one sample of a study of blood T cells in healthy people across ages. TCRdb called the 5' RACE reads again in MiXCR, with one record for every CDR3 protein. The sample comprises around 1.5 million distinct CDR3 sequences, approximately 40% of which are singletons, and approximately 7.9% rests with the top ten. The source material was blood. The receptors were gathered from a woman aged 18-29 years in good health. The CDR3 runs from the conserved cysteine through the conserved F or W. A D gene is named only where the DNA matches it firmly. Size is stated for part of the rows, as once, few or many counts, or as a class when the clone is expanded.

>-|-|TRBV30|TRBJ2-7
CAVGREAYEQYF
TGTGCCGTAGGCAGGGAAGCCTACGAGCAGTACTTC
>-|-|TRBV7-9|TRBJ1-1
CASSSLQGVAFF
TGTGCCAGCAGCTCACTACAGGGTGTAGCTTTCTTT
>-|-|TRBV20-1|TRBJ2-1
CSARDEGHNGREQFF
TGCAGTGCTAGAGATGAAGGCCACAACGGCCGGGAGCAGTTCTTC
>TRBD1|few|TRBV6-5|TRBJ2-5
CASSPWGQGEQETQYF
TGTGCCAGCAGTCCATGGGGACAGGGCGAACAAGAGACCCAGTACTTC
>-|many|TRBV6-1|TRBJ1-2
CASSEVRGHEGYTF
TGTGCCAGCAGTGAAGTCCGGGGACATGAGGGCTACACCTTC
>-|-|TRBV12-3/TRBV12-4|TRBJ2-3
CASNPGGPSNTQYF
TGTGCCAGCAATCCCGGGGGCCCTTCGAATACGCAGTATTTT
>TRBD1|-|TRBV14|TRBJ1-4
CASSQDAAGGNEKLFF
TGTGCCAGCAGCCAAGATGCGGCAGGGGGGAATGAAAAACTGTTTTTT
>-|few|TRBV12-3/TRBV12-4|TRBJ2-7
CASSLRMSEQYF
TGTGCCAGCAGTTTAAGGATGAGCGAGCAGTACTTC
>-|-|TRBV20-1|TRBJ1-4
CSASVGNEKLFF
TGCAGTGCTAGCGTCGGGAATGAAAAACTGTTTTTT
>-|-|TRBV2|TRBJ2-7
CASRADRSSYEQYF
TGTGCCAGCAGGGCAGACAGAAGCTCCTACGAGCAGTACTTC
>TRBD2|few|TRBV9|TRBJ2-5
CASTPPTSGEIQETQYF
TGTGCCAGCACCCCACCGACTAGCGGGGAGATTCAAGAGACCCAGTACTTC